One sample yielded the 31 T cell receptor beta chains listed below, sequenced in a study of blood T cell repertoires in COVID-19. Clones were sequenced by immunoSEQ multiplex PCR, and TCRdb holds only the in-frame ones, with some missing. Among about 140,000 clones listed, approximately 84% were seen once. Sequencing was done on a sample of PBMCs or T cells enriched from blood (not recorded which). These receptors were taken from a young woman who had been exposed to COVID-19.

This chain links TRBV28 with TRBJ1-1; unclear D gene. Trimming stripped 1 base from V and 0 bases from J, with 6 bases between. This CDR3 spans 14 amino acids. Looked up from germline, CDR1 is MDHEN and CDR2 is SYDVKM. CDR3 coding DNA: TGTGCCAGCAGTTTATCACAGTTGAACACTGAAGCTTTCTTT. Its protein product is CASSLSQLNTEAFF.

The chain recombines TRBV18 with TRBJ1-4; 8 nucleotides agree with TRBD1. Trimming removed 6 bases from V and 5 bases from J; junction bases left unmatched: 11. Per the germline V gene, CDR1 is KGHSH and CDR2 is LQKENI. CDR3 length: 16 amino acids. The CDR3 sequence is CASSRTGRSINEKLFF. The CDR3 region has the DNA TGTGCCAGCTCCCGGACAGGGAGGAGTATCAATGAAAAACTGTTTTTT.

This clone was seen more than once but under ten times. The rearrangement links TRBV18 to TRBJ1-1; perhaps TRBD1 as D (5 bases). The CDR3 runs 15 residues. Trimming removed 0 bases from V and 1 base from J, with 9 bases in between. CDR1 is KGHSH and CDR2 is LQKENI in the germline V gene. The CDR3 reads CASSPPSRGNTEAFF. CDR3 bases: TGTGCCAGCTCACCACCTTCTAGGGGGAACACTGAAGCTTTCTTT.

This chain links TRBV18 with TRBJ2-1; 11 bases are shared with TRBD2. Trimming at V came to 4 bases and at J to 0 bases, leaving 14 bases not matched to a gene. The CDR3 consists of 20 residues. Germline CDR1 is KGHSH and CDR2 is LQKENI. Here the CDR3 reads CASSQSVLAGVSNSYNEQFF. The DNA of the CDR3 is TGTGCCAGCTCACAAAGCGTACTAGCGGGAGTCTCAAACTCCTACAATGAGCAGTTCTTC.

CDR3: CASSSRDLEKEIYGYTF. In DNA, the CDR3 is TGTGCCAGCAGCTCCAGGGATCTCGAGAAAGAAATATATGGCTACACCTTC. The rearrangement joins TRBV7-9 to TRBJ1-2; maybe TRBD1 (5 bases). The V and J ends lost 4 bases and 5 bases respectively, with 23 bases between them. The CDR3 is 17 amino acids. Germline V CDR1 and CDR2: SEHNR, FQNEAQ (reference sequence).

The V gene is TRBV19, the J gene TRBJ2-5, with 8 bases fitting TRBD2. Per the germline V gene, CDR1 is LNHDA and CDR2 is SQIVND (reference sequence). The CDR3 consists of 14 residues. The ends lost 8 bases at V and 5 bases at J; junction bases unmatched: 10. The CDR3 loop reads CASSIGTRRETQYF. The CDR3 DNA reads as TGTGCCAGTTCGATTGGGACTAGAAGGGAGACCCAGTACTTC.

The CDR3 DNA reads TGCAGCGTTGTACATTATGGCTACACCTTC. It codes for CSVVHYGYTF. The V call is TRBV29-1, the J call TRBJ1-2; D call uncertain. The CDR3 runs to 10 residues. The germline gives CDR1 SQVTM, CDR2 ANQGSEA. Trimming took off 4 bases at V and 5 bases at J, with 5 bases between the two ends.

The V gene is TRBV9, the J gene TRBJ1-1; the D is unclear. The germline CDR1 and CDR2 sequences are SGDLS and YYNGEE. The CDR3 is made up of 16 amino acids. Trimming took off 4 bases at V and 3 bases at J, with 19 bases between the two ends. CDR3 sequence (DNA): TGTGCCAGCAGCCCCACCGGGAGTGGGTATGACACTGAAGCTTTCTTT. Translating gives CASSPTGSGYDTEAFF.

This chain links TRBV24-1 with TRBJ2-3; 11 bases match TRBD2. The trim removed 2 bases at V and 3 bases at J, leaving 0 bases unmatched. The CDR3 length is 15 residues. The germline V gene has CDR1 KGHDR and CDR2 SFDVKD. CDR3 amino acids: CATSDSSGRTDTQYF. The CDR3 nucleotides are TGTGCCACCAGTGATTCTAGCGGGAGGACAGATACGCAGTATTTT.

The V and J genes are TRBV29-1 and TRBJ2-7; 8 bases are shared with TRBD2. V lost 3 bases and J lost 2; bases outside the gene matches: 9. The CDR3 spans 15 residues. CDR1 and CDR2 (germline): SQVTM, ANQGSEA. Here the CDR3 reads CSVDGRGRGTYEQYF. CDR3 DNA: TGCAGCGTTGACGGGAGGGGACGGGGGACCTACGAGCAGTACTTC.

DNA for the CDR3: TGTGCCTGGAATCAGTACACTGAAGCTTTCTTT. This encodes CAWNQYTEAFF. The J gene is TRBJ1-1, the V gene TRBV30, with D uncertain. CDR1 is GTSNPN and CDR2 is SVGIG in the germline V gene (reference sequence). This CDR3 comprises 11 residues. V was trimmed by 4 bases and J by 3 bases, leaving 6 bases between them.

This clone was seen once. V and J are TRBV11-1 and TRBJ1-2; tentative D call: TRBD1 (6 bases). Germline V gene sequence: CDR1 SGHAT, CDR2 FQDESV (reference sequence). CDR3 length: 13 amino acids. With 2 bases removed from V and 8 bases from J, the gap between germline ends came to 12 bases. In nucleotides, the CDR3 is TGTGCCAGCAGCTTATCTTCCCAGGGGGGCTACACCTTC. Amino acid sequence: CASSLSSQGGYTF.

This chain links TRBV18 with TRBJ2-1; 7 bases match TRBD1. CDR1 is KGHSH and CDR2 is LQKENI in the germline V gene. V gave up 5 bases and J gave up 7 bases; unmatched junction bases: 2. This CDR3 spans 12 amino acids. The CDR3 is CASSRGPNEQFF. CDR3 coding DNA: TGTGCCAGCTCAAGGGGGCCGAATGAGCAGTTCTTC.

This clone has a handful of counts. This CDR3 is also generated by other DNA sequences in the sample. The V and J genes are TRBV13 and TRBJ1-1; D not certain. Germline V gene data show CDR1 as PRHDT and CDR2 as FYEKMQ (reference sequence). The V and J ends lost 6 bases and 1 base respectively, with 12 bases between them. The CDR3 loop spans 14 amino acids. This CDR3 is CASSRGRPNTEAFF. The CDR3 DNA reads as TGTGCCAGCAGTCGAGGGAGACCGAACACTGAAGCTTTCTTT.

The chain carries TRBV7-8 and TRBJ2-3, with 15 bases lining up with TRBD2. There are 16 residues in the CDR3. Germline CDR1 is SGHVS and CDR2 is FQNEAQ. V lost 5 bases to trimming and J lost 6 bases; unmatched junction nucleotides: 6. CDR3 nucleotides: TGTGCCAGCAGCACCGGACTAGCGGGAGGGCTCGATACGCAGTATTTT. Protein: CASSTGLAGGLDTQYF.

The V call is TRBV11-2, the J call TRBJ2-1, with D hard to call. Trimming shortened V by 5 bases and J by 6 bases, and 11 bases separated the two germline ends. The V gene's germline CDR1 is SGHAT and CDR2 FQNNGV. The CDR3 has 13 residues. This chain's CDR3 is CASSTGHPNEQFF. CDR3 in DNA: TGTGCCAGCAGCACGGGTCACCCCAATGAGCAGTTCTTC.

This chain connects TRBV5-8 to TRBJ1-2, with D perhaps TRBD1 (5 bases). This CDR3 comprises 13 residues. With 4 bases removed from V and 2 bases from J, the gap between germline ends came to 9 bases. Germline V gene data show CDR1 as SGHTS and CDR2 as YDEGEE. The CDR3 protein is CASSLRQNYGYTF. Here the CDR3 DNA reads TGTGCCAGCAGCCTGCGACAGAACTATGGCTACACCTTC.

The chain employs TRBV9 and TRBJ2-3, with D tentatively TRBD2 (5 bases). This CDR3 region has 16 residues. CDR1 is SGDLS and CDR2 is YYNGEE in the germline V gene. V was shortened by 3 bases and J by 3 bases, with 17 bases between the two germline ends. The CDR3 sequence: CASSARIGGFTDTQYF. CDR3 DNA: TGTGCCAGCAGCGCCCGTATAGGAGGTTTTACAGATACGCAGTATTTT.

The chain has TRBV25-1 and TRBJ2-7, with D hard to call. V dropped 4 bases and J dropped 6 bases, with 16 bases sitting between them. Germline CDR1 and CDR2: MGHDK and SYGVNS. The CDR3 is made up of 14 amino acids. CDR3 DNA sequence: TGTGCCAGCAGTGCGAGGAATGGATACGTCGAGCAGTACTTC. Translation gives CASSARNGYVEQYF.

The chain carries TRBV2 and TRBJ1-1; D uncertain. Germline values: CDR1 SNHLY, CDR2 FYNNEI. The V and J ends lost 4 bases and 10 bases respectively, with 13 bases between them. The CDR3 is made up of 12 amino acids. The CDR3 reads CASSADWSGAFF. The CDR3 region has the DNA TGTGCCAGCAGTGCAGACTGGTCTGGAGCTTTCTTT.

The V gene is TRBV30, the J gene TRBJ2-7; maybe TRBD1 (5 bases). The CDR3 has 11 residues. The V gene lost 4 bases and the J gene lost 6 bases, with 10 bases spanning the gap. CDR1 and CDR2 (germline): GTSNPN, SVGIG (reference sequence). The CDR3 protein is CAWKGLGEQYF. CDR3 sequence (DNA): TGTGCCTGGAAGGGGCTGGGCGAGCAGTACTTC.

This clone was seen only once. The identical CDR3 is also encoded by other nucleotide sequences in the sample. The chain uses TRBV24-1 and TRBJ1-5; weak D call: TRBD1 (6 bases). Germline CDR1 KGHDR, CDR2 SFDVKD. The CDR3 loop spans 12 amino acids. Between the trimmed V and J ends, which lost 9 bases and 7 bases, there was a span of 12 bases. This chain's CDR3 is CATSQGNQPQHF. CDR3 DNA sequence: TGTGCCACCTCGCAGGGGAACCAGCCCCAGCATTTT.

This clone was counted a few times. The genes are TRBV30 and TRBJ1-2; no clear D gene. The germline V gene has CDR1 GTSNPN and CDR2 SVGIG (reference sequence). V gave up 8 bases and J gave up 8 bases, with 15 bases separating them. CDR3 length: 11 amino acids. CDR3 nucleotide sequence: TGTGCCCGAGGGTCCCCCGGCGGCTACACCTTC. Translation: CARGSPGGYTF.

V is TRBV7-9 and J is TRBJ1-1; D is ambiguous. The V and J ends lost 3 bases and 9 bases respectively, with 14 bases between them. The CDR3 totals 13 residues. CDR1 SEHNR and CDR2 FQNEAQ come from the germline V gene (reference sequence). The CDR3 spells CASSLEGEQQAFF. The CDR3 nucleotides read TGTGCCAGCAGCTTGGAGGGTGAACAGCAAGCTTTCTTT.

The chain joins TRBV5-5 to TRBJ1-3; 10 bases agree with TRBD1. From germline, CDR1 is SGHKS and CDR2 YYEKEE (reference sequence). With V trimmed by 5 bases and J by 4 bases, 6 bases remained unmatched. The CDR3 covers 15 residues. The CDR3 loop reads CASSPDRGRGNTIYF. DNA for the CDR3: TGTGCCAGCAGTCCGGACAGGGGGAGAGGAAACACCATATATTTT.

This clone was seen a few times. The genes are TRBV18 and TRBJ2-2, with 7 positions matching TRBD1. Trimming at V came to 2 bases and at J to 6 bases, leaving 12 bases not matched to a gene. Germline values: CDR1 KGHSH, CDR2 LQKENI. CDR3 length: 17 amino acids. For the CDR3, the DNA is TGTGCCAGCTCACCAGCTGTAGGGGGCAGAAAAGCCGGGGAGCTGTTTTTT. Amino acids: CASSPAVGGRKAGELFF.

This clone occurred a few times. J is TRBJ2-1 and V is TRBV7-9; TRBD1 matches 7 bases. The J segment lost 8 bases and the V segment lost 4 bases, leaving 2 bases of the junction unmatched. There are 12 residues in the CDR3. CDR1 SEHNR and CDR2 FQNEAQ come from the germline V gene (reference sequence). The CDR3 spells CASSSTGDEQFF. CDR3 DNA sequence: TGTGCCAGCAGCTCAACAGGGGATGAGCAGTTCTTC.

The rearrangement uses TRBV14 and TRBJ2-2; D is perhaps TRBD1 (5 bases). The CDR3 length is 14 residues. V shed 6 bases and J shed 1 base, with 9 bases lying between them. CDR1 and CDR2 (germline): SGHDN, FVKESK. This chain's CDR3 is CASRFGQNTGELFF. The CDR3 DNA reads TGTGCCAGCAGGTTTGGACAGAACACCGGGGAGCTGTTTTTT. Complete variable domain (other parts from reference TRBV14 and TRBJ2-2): EAGVTQFPSHSVIEKGQTVTLRCDPISGHDNLYWYRRVMGKEIKFLLHFVKESKQDESGMPNNRFLAERTGGTYSTLKVQPAELEDSGVYFCASRFGQNTGELFFGEGSRLTVL.

The CDR3 loop is CASSFPRLAGESKYF. The CDR3 bases are TGTGCCAGCAGCTTCCCCCGACTAGCGGGAGAGTCGAAATACTTC. J is TRBJ2-4 and V is TRBV7-9, with TRBD2 matching over 12 bases. Trimming took 3 bases from V and 16 from J; bases not matched to a gene: 13. The CDR3 runs to 15 residues. CDR1 is SEHNR, CDR2 FQNEAQ, per germline (reference sequence).

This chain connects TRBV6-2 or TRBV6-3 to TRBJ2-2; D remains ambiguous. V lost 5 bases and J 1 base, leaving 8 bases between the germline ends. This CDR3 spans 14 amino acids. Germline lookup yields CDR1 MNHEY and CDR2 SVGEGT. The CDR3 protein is CASSPTLNTGELFF. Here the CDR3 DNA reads TGTGCCAGCAGTCCCACTTTGAACACCGGGGAGCTGTTTTTT.

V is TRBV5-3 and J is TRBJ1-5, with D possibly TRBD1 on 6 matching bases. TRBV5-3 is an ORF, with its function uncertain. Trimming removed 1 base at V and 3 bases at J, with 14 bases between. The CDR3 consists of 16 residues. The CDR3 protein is CARSLKCAGDNQPQHF. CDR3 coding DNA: TGTGCCAGAAGCTTGAAATGTGCAGGGGACAATCAGCCCCAGCATTTT.